Only a few counts were recorded for the clone carrying this T cell receptor (beta chain). Antigen specificity is unknown. CDR3 size: 14 residues. V was pared by 8 bases and J by 2 bases, with 6 bases of the junction left unmatched. Germline CDR1 and CDR2: MNHNS and SASEGT. This PCR relied on a set of 60 Vbeta primers and 13 Jbeta primers. Original handling: Counted up in a later analysis, unique TCR beta chains came to 60 million to 95 million, with around 12 million shared. Assay used: immunoSEQ multiplex PCR; TCRdb lists only in-frame clones, some missing. The D gene and trimming were derived from the DNA, and the V and J assignments and clone size from that table. Of under 150,000 clones listed, over 60% are singletons. The data were obtained in a study of cytomegalovirus exposure and HLA in healthy donors. Across the whole study: Out of 398 genotyped donors, about 76% belonged to the Caucasian-associated ancestry cluster.

General study results and limits: What was likely a sequencing artifact was a cluster of highly shared sequence variants. CMV antigen specificity was confirmed in vitro for a few CMV-associated chains.

The sequencing sample was made of PBMCs. The V and J genes are TRBV6-1 and TRBJ2-4, with 7 bases aligning to TRBD1. The TCR comes from a woman younger than 45 in good health and CMV-seropositive. The CDR3 nucleotides are TGTGCCAGCTCGACAGGGTACTCCAAAAACATTCAGTACTTC. This gives the protein CASSTGYSKNIQYF.